This TCR beta chain is from a study of shared clonotypes between healthy human individuals. V gave up 6 bases and J gave up 2 bases, with 14 bases separating them. The CDR3 sequence is 15 residues long. Germline V gives CDR1 ENHRY, CDR2 SYGVKD. Clones were read by immunoSEQ multiplex PCR, and TCRdb kept only the in-frame ones, dropping some. Counted here are around 940,000 clones, less than 85% occurring once; the ten biggest clones make up approximately 1.5%. The TCR comes from a man between 18 and 29 years old in good health. The sample taken for sequencing was memory CD4+ T cells sorted from blood. Subset indicated: CD45RA-negative fraction. The genes are TRBV10-3 and TRBJ1-3; a weak D match, TRBD1 (5 bases). The CDR3 nucleotides read TGTGCCATCAGACCACAACAGGACCCTGGAAACACCATATATTTT. This gives the protein CAIRPQQDPGNTIYF.